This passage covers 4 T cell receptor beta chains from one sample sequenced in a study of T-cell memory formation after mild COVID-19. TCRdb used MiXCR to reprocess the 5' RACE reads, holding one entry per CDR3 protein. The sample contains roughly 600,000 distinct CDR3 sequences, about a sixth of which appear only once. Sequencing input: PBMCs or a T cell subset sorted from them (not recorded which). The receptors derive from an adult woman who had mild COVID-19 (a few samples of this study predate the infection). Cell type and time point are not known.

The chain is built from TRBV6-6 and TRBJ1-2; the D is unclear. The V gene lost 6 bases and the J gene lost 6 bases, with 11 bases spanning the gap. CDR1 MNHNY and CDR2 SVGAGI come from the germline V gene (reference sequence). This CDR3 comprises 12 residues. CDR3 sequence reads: CASSHSRDGYTF. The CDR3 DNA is TGTGCCAGCAGCCACAGTCGGGATGGCTACACCTTC.

The CDR3 spells CASSLSLVQYF. The DNA of the CDR3 is TGTGCCAGCAGTTTAAGCCTGGTTCAGTACTTC. V is TRBV12-3 or TRBV12-4 and J is TRBJ2-4; D uncertain. The CDR3 is made up of 11 amino acids. Trimming stripped 2 bases from V and 11 bases from J, with 7 bases between.

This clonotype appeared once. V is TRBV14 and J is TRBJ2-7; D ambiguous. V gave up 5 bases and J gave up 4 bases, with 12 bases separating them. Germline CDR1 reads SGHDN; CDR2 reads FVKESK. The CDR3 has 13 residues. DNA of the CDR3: TGTGCCAGCAGCGGCGTCGACCGATACGAGCAGTACTTC. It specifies CASSGVDRYEQYF.

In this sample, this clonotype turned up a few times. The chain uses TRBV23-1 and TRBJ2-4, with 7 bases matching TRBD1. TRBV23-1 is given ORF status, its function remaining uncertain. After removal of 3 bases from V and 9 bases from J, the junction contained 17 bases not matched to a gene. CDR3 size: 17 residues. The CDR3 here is CASSHSDRPPIAGIQYF. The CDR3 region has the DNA TGCGCCAGCAGTCACTCGGACAGGCCCCCAATTGCGGGCATTCAGTACTTC.